This TCR beta chain was observed in a study of blood T cell repertoires in COVID-19. Assay: immunoSEQ multiplex PCR; the TCRdb copy retains only in-frame clones and omits some. The table includes some 68,000 clones, 80% to 90% detected once. V lost 5 bases and J lost 2; bases outside the gene matches: 4. Germline-derived CDR1 and CDR2 are SQVTM and ANQGSEA. There are 14 residues in the CDR3. This chain connects TRBV29-1 to TRBJ1-5, with TRBD1 matching over 9 bases. The specimen sequenced was peripheral blood. This TCR came from a man aged 50 to 59 with acute or convalescent COVID-19. In DNA form, the CDR3 reads TGCAGCGTTCGGGACAGGGCTGGCAATCAGCCCCAGCATTTT. Translating it yields CSVRDRAGNQPQHF.